The T cell receptor (beta chain) described here comes from a study of T cell responses to AZD1222 COVID-19 vaccine. Study results and caveats: Baseline seropositivity characterized only a handful of AZD1222 recipients.

Remarks on this clone: The antigen remains unidentified.

Produced via immunoSEQ multiplex PCR; TCRdb's table is partial and in-frame only. The sample contains 70,000 to 90,000 clones, roughly 80% of which appear only once. Per the germline V gene, CDR1 is GTSNPN and CDR2 is SVGIG (reference sequence). The V end was cut by 4 bases, the J end by 10 bases, with 14 bases between. There are 13 residues in the CDR3. The TCR sequence derives from an adult in good health. The gene calls are TRBV30 and TRBJ1-6; D may be TRBD1 (5 bases). The sequences come from peripheral blood, collected on day 0 of AZD1222 vaccination. CDR3 amino acids: CAWTSGWESPLHF. The CDR3, as DNA: TGTGCCTGGACTTCAGGGTGGGAATCACCCCTCCACTTT.